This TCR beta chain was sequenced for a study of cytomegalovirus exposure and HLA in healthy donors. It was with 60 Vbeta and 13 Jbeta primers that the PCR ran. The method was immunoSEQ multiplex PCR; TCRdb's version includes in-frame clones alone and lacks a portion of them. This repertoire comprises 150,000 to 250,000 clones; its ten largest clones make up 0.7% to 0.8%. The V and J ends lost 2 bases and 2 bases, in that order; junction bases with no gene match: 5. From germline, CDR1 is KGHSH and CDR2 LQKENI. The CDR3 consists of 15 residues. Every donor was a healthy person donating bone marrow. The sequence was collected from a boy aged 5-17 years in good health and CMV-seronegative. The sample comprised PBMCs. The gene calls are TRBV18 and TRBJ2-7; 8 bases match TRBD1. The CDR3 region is CASSPATGVTYEQYF. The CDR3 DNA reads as TGTGCCAGCTCACCAGCGACAGGGGTCACCTACGAGCAGTACTTC.